This TCR beta chain was recorded in a study of OX40 agonist ivuxolimab in advanced cancers. Study context: Every 2 weeks, ivuxolimab was infused into the patients intravenously at between 0.01 and 10 mg/kg.

TCRdb keeps only in-frame clones here, not all; method: immunoSEQ multiplex PCR. The sample holds roughly 60,000 clones, about 88% seen once. Findings and caveats of the study: Expanded clones were, on average, more numerous in CD8+ T cells than in CD4+.

A word on this clone: Its antigen remains unidentified.

Sequencing was performed on CD4+ or CD8+ T cells sorted from blood, taken in a trial of the OX40 agonist ivuxolimab. The TCR was taken from an adult with an advanced solid tumor such as melanoma, head and neck, liver or kidney cancer.

CDR3 protein: CASSEFRRGGADTQYF. CDR3 DNA sequence: TGTGCCAGCAGTGAATTTAGGCGGGGCGGCGCAGATACGCAGTATTTT. This chain links TRBV25-1 with TRBJ2-3; a weak D match, TRBD2 (6 bases). Trimming pared 1 base from V and 4 bases from J, leaving 15 bases between. CDR1 is MGHDK, CDR2 SYGVNS, per germline. The CDR3 has 16 residues.